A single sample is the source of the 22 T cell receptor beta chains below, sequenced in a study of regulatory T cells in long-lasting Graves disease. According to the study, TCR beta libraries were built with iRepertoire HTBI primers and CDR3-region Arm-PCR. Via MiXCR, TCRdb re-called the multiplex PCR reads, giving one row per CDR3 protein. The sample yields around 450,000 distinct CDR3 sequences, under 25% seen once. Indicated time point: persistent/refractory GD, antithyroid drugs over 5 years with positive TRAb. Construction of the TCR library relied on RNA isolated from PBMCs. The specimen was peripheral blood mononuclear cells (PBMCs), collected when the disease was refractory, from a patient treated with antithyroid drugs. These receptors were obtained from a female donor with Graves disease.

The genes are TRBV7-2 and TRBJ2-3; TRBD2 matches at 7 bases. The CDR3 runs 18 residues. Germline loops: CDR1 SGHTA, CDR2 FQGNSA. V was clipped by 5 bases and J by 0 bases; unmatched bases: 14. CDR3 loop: CASSPGRKRDTSTDTQYF. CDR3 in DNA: TGTGCCAGCAGCCCCGGGCGGAAGCGGGATACTAGCACAGATACGCAGTATTTT.

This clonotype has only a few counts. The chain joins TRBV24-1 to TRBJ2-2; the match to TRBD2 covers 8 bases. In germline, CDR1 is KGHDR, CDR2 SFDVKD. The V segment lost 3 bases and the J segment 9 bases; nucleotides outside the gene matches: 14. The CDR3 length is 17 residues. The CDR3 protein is CATSDAASGLPHRELFF. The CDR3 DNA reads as TGTGCCACCAGTGATGCAGCTAGCGGGCTACCCCACCGGGAGCTGTTTTTT.

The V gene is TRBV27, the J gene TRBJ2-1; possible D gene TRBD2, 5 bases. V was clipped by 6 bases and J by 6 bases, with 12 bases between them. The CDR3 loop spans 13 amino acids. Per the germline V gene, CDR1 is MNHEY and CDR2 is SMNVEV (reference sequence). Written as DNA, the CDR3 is TGTGCCAGCAGCCAGTCAAGCGGCAATGAGCAGTTCTTC. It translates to CASSQSSGNEQFF.

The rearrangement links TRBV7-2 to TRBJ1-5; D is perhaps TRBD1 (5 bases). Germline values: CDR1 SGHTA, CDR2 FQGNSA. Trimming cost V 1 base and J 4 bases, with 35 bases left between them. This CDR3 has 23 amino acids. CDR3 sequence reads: CASSLEARLGTEQSATKNQPQHF. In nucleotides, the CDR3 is TGTGCCAGCAGCTTAGAGGCCCGCTTAGGGACCGAACAATCAGCGACAAAAAATCAGCCCCAGCATTTT.

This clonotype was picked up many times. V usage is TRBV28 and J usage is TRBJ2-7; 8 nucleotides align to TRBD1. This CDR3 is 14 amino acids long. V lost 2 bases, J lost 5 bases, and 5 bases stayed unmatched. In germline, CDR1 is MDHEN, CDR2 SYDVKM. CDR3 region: CASSLGQGANEQYF. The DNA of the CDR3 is TGTGCCAGCAGTTTAGGGCAGGGGGCGAACGAGCAGTACTTC.

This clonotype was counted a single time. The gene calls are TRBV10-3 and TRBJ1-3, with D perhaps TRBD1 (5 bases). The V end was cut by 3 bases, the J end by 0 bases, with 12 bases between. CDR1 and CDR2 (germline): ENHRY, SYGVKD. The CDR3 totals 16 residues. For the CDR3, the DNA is TGTGCCATCAGTGACGGGACGGTGTTCTCTGGAAACACCATATATTTT. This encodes CAISDGTVFSGNTIYF.

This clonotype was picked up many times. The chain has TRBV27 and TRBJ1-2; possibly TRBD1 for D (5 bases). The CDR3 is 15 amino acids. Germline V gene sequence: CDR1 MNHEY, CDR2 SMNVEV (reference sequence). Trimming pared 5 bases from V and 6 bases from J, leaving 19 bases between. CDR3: CASSATGAKVHGYTF. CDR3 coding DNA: TGTGCCAGCAGTGCAACCGGGGCCAAGGTGCATGGCTACACCTTC.

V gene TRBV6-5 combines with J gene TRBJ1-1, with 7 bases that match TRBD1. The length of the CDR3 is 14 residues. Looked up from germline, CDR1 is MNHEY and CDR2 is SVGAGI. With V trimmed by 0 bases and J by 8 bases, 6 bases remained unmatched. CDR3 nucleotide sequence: TGTGCCAGCAGTTACTCCCGCAGGGGGGGCGAAGCTTTCTTT. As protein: CASSYSRRGGEAFF.

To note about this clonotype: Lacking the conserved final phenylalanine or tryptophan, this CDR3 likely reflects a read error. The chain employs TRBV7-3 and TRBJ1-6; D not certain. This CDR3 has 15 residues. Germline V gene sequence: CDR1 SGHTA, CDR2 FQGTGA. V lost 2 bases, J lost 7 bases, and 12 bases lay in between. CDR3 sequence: CASSLFRRANSPLHS. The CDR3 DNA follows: TGTGCCAGCAGCTTATTCCGCAGAGCCAATTCACCCCTCCACTCT.

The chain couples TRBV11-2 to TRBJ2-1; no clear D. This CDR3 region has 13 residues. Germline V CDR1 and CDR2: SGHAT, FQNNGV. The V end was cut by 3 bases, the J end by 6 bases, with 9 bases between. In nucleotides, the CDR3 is TGTGCCAGCAGCTTGGGTGGGTTCAATGAGCAGTTCTTC. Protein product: CASSLGGFNEQFF.

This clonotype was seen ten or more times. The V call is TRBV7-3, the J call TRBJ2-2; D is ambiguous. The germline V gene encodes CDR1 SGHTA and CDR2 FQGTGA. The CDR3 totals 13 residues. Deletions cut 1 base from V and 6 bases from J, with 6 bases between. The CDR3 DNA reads TGTGCCAGCAGCTTAATGGCGTCCGGGGAGCTGTTTTTT. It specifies CASSLMASGELFF. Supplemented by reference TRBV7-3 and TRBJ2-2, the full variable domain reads GAGVSQTPSNKVTEKGKYVELRCDPISGHTALYWYRQSLGQGPEFLIYFQGTGAADDSGLPNDRFFAVRPEGSVSTLKIQRTERGDSAVYLCASSLMASGELFFGEGSRLTVL.

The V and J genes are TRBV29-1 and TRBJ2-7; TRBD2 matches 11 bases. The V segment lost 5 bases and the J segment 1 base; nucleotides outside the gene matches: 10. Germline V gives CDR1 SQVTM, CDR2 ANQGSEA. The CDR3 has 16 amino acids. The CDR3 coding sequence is TGCAGCGTTATGAGCTTAGCGGGAGGGCGATCCTACGAGCAGTACTTC. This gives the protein CSVMSLAGGRSYEQYF.

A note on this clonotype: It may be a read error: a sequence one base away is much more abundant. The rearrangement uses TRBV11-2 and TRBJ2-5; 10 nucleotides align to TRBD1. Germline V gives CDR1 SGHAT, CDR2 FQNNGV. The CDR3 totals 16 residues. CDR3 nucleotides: TGTGCCGGCAGCTTAGGGCTTCGGACAGGGGGAAAGACCCAGTACTTC. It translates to CAGSLGLRTGGKTQYF.

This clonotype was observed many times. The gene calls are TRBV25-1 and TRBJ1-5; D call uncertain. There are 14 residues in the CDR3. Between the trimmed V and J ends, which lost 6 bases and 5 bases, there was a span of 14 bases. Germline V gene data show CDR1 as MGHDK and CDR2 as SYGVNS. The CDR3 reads CASSPGQVHQPQHF. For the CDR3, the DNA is TGTGCCAGCAGCCCCGGGCAGGTTCATCAGCCCCAGCATTTT.

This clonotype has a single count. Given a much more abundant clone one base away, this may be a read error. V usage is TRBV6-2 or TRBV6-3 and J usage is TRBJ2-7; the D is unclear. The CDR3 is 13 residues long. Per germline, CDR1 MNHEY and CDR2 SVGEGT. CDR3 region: CASSVSTNYELYF. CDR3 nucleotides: TGTGCCAGCAGTGTCTCGACCAACTACGAGCTGTACTTC.

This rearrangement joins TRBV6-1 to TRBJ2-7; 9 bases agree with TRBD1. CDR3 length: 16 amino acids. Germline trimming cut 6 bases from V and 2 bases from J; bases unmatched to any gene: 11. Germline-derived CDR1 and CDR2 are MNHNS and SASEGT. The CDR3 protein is CASSQEGTGSTYEQYF. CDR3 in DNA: TGTGCCAGCAGCCAAGAAGGGACAGGGAGTACCTACGAGCAGTACTTC.

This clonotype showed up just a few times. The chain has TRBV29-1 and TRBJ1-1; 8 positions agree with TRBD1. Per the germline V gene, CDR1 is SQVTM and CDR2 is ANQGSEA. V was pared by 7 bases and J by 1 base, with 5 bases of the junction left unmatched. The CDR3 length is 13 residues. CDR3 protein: CSATDRGNTEAFF. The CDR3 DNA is TGCAGCGCCACTGACAGGGGGAACACTGAAGCTTTCTTT.

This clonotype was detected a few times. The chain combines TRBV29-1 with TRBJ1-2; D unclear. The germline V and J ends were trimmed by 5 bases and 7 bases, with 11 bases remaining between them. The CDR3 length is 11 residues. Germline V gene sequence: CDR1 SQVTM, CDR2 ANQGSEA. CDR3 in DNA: TGCAGCGTTTCGGTCGCCGGTGGCTACACCTTC. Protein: CSVSVAGGYTF.

DNA for the CDR3: TGCAGTGCTAGAGATTACGCCCAGGGGGACATTCAGTACTTC. Its translation: CSARDYAQGDIQYF. V gene TRBV20-1 combines with J gene TRBJ2-4; TRBD1 matches at 7 bases. This CDR3 comprises 14 residues. CDR1 is DFQATT and CDR2 is SNEGSKA in the germline V gene (reference sequence). V dropped 0 bases and J dropped 8; count of bases not matched to a gene: 7.

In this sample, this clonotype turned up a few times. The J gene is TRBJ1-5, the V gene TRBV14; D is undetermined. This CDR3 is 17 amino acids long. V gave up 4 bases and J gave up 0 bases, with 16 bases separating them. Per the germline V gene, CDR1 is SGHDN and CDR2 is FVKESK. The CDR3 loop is CASSRRDRHDSNQPQHF. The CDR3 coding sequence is TGTGCCAGCAGCCGACGTGACCGACATGATAGCAATCAGCCCCAGCATTTT.

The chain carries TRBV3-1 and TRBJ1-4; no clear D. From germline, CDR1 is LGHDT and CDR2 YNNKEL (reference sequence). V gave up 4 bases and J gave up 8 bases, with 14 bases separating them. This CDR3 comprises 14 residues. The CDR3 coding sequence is TGTGCCAGCAGCCTCTGGGAGCAAAGGGAAAAACTGTTTTTT. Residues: CASSLWEQREKLFF.

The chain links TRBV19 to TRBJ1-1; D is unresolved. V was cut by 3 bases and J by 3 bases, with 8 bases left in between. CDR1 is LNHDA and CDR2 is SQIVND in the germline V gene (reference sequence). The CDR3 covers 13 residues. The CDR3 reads CASSMFLDTEAFF. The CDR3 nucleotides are TGTGCCAGTAGTATGTTTTTGGACACTGAAGCTTTCTTT.